The sequence of this T cell receptor beta chain was determined in a study of CD4+ T cells in melanoma. Findings of the study overall: Neoantigen-specific CD4+ T cells in melanoma reportedly had diverse differentiation states.

For this clone: Its target is not known.

Profiling relied on immunoSEQ multiplex PCR, and the TCRdb table lists in-frame clones only, not all of them. The sample consists of roughly 140,000 clones, nearly 95% of them appearing once. The CDR3 length is 16 residues. Germline assignment: CDR1 SGHRS and CDR2 YFSETQ. V lost 0 bases to trimming and J lost 3 bases, with 16 bases between them. This receptor was obtained from a human donor with melanoma. The chain is built from TRBV5-1 and TRBJ2-7; D is perhaps TRBD2 (6 bases). The CDR3, as DNA: TGCGCCAGCAGCTTGGGGTGGGGAGGCAGCGTCTACGAGCAGTACTTC. Amino acids: CASSLGWGGSVYEQYF.